This T cell receptor beta chain derives from a study of OX40 agonist ivuxolimab in advanced cancers. The data were produced by immunoSEQ multiplex PCR, yet TCRdb's version contains in-frame clones alone and is incomplete. Here the sample spans fewer than 55,000 clones, around 81% being singletons. V lost 7 bases and J lost 2, with 8 bases in between. The germline gives CDR1 MDHEN, CDR2 SYDVKM. The CDR3 is made up of 12 amino acids. This material consisted of CD4+ or CD8+ T cells sorted from blood, taken in a trial of the OX40 agonist ivuxolimab. This clonotype was sampled from an adult with an advanced solid tumor such as melanoma, head and neck, liver or kidney cancer. The J gene is TRBJ1-1, the V gene TRBV28; D possibly corresponds to TRBD1 (6 bases). CDR3 residues: CASNRENTEAFF. CDR3 DNA: TGTGCCAGCAACAGGGAAAACACTGAAGCTTTCTTT.